This TCR beta chain was sequenced during a study of shared clonotypes between healthy human individuals. The protocol was immunoSEQ multiplex PCR, while the TCRdb copy is restricted to in-frame clones and leaves out a portion. Of approximately 2.3 million clones in the sample, approximately 93% are singletons; the top ten hold under 0.45%. Concerning this clone: Its antigen is unidentified. Other DNA sequences of this sample code for an identical CDR3.

The study, taken as a whole, reports: The study found lower generation probabilities in non-shared clonotypes than in those shared by all four donors. Clonotypes that were shared across a few donors made up roughly 5.2% of naive CD4 clonotypes. Despite large depth, sorted-subset datasets appeared incompletely sequenced. Having only a few donors restricted how much genetic and exposure-history diversity was captured.

The specimen was naive CD4+ T cells from PBMCs. Subset specified: CD45RA+ positively selected. The sequence came from a man aged 18-30 years in good health. Some clones in this sample may be carry-over from other donors' samples.

The CDR3, as DNA: TGTGCCAGCAGTCCCCGGACTAGCGGAAGACCTTACGAGCAGTACTTC. It specifies CASSPRTSGRPYEQYF. The J gene is TRBJ2-7, the V gene TRBV27; 10 bases are a match to TRBD2. The CDR3 is 16 residues long. J gave up 4 bases and V 5 bases, and 11 bases lay outside the gene matches. The germline CDR1 and CDR2 sequences are MNHEY and SMNVEV (reference sequence).